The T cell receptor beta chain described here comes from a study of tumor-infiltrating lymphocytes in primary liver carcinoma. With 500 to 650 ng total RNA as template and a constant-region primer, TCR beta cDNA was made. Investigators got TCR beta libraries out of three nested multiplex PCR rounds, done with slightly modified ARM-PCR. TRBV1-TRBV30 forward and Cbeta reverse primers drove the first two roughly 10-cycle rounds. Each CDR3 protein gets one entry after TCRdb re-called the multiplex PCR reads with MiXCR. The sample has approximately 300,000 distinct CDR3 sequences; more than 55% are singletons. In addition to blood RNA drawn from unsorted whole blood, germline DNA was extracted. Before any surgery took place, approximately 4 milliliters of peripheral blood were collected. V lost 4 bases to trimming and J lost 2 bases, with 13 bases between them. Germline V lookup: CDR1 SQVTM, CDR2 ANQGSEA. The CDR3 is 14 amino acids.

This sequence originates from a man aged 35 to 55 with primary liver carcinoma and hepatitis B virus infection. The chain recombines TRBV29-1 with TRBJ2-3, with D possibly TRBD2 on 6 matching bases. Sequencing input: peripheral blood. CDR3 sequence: CSVGGRTNTDTQYF. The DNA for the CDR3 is TGCAGCGTTGGAGGGCGGACTAACACAGATACGCAGTATTTT.